These 29 T cell receptor beta chains share one sample of origin, sequenced in a study of cytomegalovirus exposure and HLA in healthy donors. The PCR had 60 Vbeta and 13 Jbeta primers. Some clones are missing from TCRdb's copy, which holds only in-frame ones; the method was immunoSEQ multiplex PCR. This sample has around 91,000 clones, with over 75% found just once. The sequenced material came from PBMCs. The receptors shown here come from a male donor in good health and CMV-seropositive.

This rearrangement joins TRBV19 to TRBJ1-1; the D gene is possibly TRBD1 (6 bases). Germline V gene data show CDR1 as LNHDA and CDR2 as SQIVND (reference sequence). The CDR3 length is 14 residues. Trimming stripped 6 bases from V and 4 bases from J, with 15 bases between. The CDR3 sequence is CASRSRGAATEAFF. The CDR3 nucleotides read TGTGCCAGTAGGTCCCGGGGGGCGGCCACTGAAGCTTTCTTT.

The V and J genes are TRBV6-6 and TRBJ1-3; no clear D. Germline V CDR1 and CDR2: MNHNY, SVGAGI (reference sequence). V was pared by 0 bases and J by 3 bases, with 9 bases between. This CDR3 spans 15 amino acids. The CDR3 region is CASSYSGRRGNTIYF. In DNA, the CDR3 is TGTGCCAGCAGTTACTCCGGGAGGCGTGGAAACACCATATATTTT.

There are a few counts of this clone. The chain combines TRBV27 with TRBJ2-1; 7 positions agree with TRBD2. This CDR3 contains 16 residues. Germline V lookup: CDR1 MNHEY, CDR2 SMNVEV (reference sequence). Trimming at V came to 5 bases and at J to 2 bases, leaving 9 bases not matched to a gene. CDR3 nucleotides: TGTGCCAGCAGTCTCAGCCGGCTAGCGGCCTACAATGAGCAGTTCTTC. The encoded protein is CASSLSRLAAYNEQFF.

The chain combines TRBV27 with TRBJ2-7, with D possibly TRBD2 on 6 matching bases. This CDR3 contains 13 residues. Trimming stripped 6 bases from V and 3 bases from J, with 12 bases between. The germline CDR1 and CDR2 sequences are MNHEY and SMNVEV (reference sequence). CDR3 in amino acids: CASSGGDIYEQYF. The CDR3 DNA is TGTGCCAGCAGCGGGGGAGACATCTACGAGCAGTACTTC.

V and J are TRBV6-5 and TRBJ1-5; 11 bases map to TRBD1. Per germline, CDR1 MNHEY and CDR2 SVGAGI. This CDR3 comprises 14 residues. Trimming removed 2 bases from V and 8 bases from J; junction bases left unmatched: 2. CDR3 nucleotides: TGTGCCAGCAGTTACGGGACAGGGGGAGAGCCCCAGCATTTT. It is translated as CASSYGTGGEPQHF.

The V gene is TRBV10-1, the J gene TRBJ2-3, with 9 bases fitting TRBD2. Germline V gives CDR1 WNHNN, CDR2 SYGVQD (reference sequence). This CDR3 region has 15 residues. Trimming cost V 2 bases and J 5 bases; bases outside gene matches: 5. The CDR3 sequence: CASSEGGRAEDTQYF. CDR3 in DNA: TGCGCCAGCAGTGAGGGCGGGAGGGCCGAAGATACGCAGTATTTT.

The chain uses TRBV19 and TRBJ2-1, with D unclear. The germline CDR1 and CDR2 sequences are LNHDA and SQIVND (reference sequence). V was pared by 5 bases and J by 7 bases, with 6 bases between. The CDR3 sequence is 11 residues long. The DNA for the CDR3 is TGTGCCAGTAGTCTCCTGAATGAGCAGTTCTTC. It yields the protein CASSLLNEQFF.

The chain joins TRBV10-1 to TRBJ2-1, with 8 bases lining up with TRBD1. The CDR3 consists of 15 residues. Per germline, CDR1 WNHNN and CDR2 SYGVQD (reference sequence). With 3 bases clipped from V and 9 bases from J, the junction kept 10 bases outside the gene matches. CDR3: CASSEGQGPEGEQFF. The CDR3 DNA follows: TGCGCCAGCAGTGAAGGACAGGGACCGGAGGGTGAGCAGTTCTTC.

J is TRBJ2-2 and V is TRBV27; 7 nucleotides align to TRBD2. Looked up from germline, CDR1 is MNHEY and CDR2 is SMNVEV (reference sequence). The CDR3 contains 15 residues. J was trimmed by 4 bases and V by 7 bases; bases with no gene match: 9. Here the CDR3 reads CASTLSLAATGELFF. CDR3 sequence (DNA): TGTGCCAGCACGTTGTCGCTAGCGGCCACCGGGGAGCTGTTTTTT.

This chain joins TRBV11-1 and TRBJ2-3; D ambiguous. From germline, CDR1 is SGHAT and CDR2 FQDESV (reference sequence). This CDR3 has 13 residues. Trimming removed 6 bases at V and 4 bases at J, with 11 bases between. The CDR3 DNA is TGTGCCAGCAGACGCCCCGGTGCAGATACGCAGTATTTT. Translated, it gives CASRRPGADTQYF.

The chain joins TRBV5-1 to TRBJ2-7; TRBD1 agrees at 7 bases. J gave up 3 bases and V 3 bases, and 6 bases lay outside the gene matches. The CDR3 covers 14 residues. Germline V lookup: CDR1 SGHRS, CDR2 YFSETQ. CDR3 coding DNA: TGCGCCAGCAGCTGGTCCCGGGACAGCTACGAGCAGTACTTC. It is translated as CASSWSRDSYEQYF.

About this clone: Other DNA sequences in this sample translate to the same CDR3. The rearrangement links TRBV28 to TRBJ2-1, with TRBD2 matching over 11 bases. The junction had 6 bases not matched to a gene; V was cut back by 8 bases and J by 3 bases. The germline V gene has CDR1 MDHEN and CDR2 SYDVKM. The CDR3 runs to 15 residues. Written as DNA, the CDR3 is TGTGCCAGCCGACCTCTAGCGGGAGGCTACAATGAGCAGTTCTTC. As protein: CASRPLAGGYNEQFF.

This sequence joins TRBV14 and TRBJ2-2, with 7 bases fitting TRBD1. The germline V gene encodes CDR1 SGHDN and CDR2 FVKESK. This CDR3 contains 17 residues. V trimming: 3 bases; J trimming: 3 bases; junction bases outside the gene matches: 10. Here the CDR3 DNA reads TGTGCCAGCAGCCATATCGACAGGGTCCTATACACCGGGGAGCTGTTTTTT. This gives the protein CASSHIDRVLYTGELFF.

This chain connects TRBV20-1 to TRBJ1-1; no clear D gene. CDR3 length: 11 amino acids. Trimming shortened V by 1 base and J by 6 bases, and 6 bases separated the two germline ends. The germline V gene encodes CDR1 DFQATT and CDR2 SNEGSKA (reference sequence). CDR3 residues: CSARVRAEAFF. CDR3 nucleotide sequence: TGCAGTGCTAGAGTACGCGCTGAAGCTTTCTTT.

The sample holds a few counts of this clone. This chain connects TRBV25-1 to TRBJ2-1, with TRBD1 identical over 8 bases. This CDR3 has 15 residues. Germline V gene sequence: CDR1 MGHDK, CDR2 SYGVNS. V shed 2 bases and J 2 bases; nucleotides not matched to a gene: 2. DNA of the CDR3: TGTGCCAGCAGTGAAGGACAGGGACCCTACAATGAGCAGTTCTTC. Residues: CASSEGQGPYNEQFF.

V usage is TRBV19 and J usage is TRBJ2-1; a weak D match, TRBD2 (5 bases). V lost 5 bases and J lost 8, with 16 bases in between. Looked up from germline, CDR1 is LNHDA and CDR2 is SQIVND (reference sequence). CDR3 size: 14 residues. The CDR3 reads CASSLRLLDYEQFF. For the CDR3, the DNA is TGTGCCAGTAGTCTGCGTTTGCTGGACTATGAGCAGTTCTTC.

The chain couples TRBV7-9 to TRBJ2-5, with D possibly TRBD1 on 5 matching bases. Germline CDR1 reads SEHNR; CDR2 reads FQNEAQ (reference sequence). This CDR3 has 15 amino acids. The V and J ends lost 5 bases and 5 bases respectively, with 18 bases between them. The CDR3 DNA reads TGTGCCAGCAGCGGCCCCAGGACACTTGCGGAGACCCAGTACTTC. Amino acids: CASSGPRTLAETQYF.

The rearrangement joins TRBV2 to TRBJ2-7; 9 nucleotides line up with TRBD1. The CDR3 length is 14 residues. V was clipped by 4 bases and J by 6 bases; unmatched bases: 7. Germline lookup yields CDR1 SNHLY and CDR2 FYNNEI. The chain's CDR3 is CASSGRDRVTEQYF. The CDR3 nucleotides are TGTGCCAGCAGTGGTAGGGACAGGGTAACCGAGCAGTACTTC.

This clone was counted a few times. This chain connects TRBV6-1 to TRBJ1-1; 9 bases align to TRBD1. Trimming at V came to 6 bases and at J to 4 bases, leaving 6 bases not matched to a gene. Germline V lookup: CDR1 MNHNS, CDR2 SASEGT. The CDR3 runs 14 residues. The CDR3 DNA reads TGTGCCAGCAGAGGTACAGGGGGCGCCACTGAAGCTTTCTTT. This sequence encodes CASRGTGGATEAFF.

This rearrangement joins TRBV30 to TRBJ1-5; 7 bases are shared with TRBD1. CDR3 length: 17 amino acids. V lost 1 base to trimming and J lost 5 bases; unmatched junction nucleotides: 14. Germline-derived CDR1 and CDR2 are GTSNPN and SVGIG (reference sequence). The CDR3 DNA follows: TGTGCCTGGAGTGACGACAGGGATGAACGTGCGGATCAGCCCCAGCATTTT. It yields the protein CAWSDDRDERADQPQHF.

This chain joins TRBV9 and TRBJ1-5; D is unresolved. The V and J ends lost 1 base and 2 bases respectively, with 4 bases between them. The germline V gene encodes CDR1 SGDLS and CDR2 YYNGEE. The CDR3 is 13 residues long. CDR3 region: CASSVLGNQPQHF. CDR3 coding DNA: TGTGCCAGCAGCGTATTAGGCAATCAGCCCCAGCATTTT. Drawing the rest from reference TRBV9 and TRBJ1-5, the complete variable domain is DSGVTQTPKHLITATGQRVTLRCSPRSGDLSVYWYQQSLDQGLQFLIQYYNGEERAKGNILERFSAQQFPDLHSELNLSSLELGDSALYFCASSVLGNQPQHFGDGTRLSIL.

This chain connects TRBV11-2 to TRBJ2-7; D not certain. V shed 6 bases and J shed 9 bases, with 12 bases lying between them. CDR3 length: 11 residues. Germline CDR1 and CDR2: SGHAT and FQNNGV. The CDR3 spells CASSFRAMQYF. CDR3 DNA: TGTGCCAGCAGTTTCCGCGCTATGCAGTACTTC.

This clone was seen more than once but under ten times. The junction does not match germline at one end; this may be a read error. The genes are TRBV6-1 and TRBJ1-1, with D possibly being TRBD1 (5 bases). Germline values: CDR1 MNHNS, CDR2 SASEGT. The CDR3 runs to 15 residues. CDR3 region: CASGEGLGEDTEAFF. The DNA of the CDR3 is TGTGCCAGCGGTGAAGGGCTGGGGGAGGACACTGAAGCTTTCTTT.

V usage is TRBV7-2 and J usage is TRBJ2-7, with a weak D call TRBD2 (5 bases). The CDR3 is 14 residues long. Germline V lookup: CDR1 SGHTA, CDR2 FQGNSA. V lost 4 bases to trimming and J lost 5 bases, with 15 bases between them. The CDR3 here is CASSSRTGSDEQYF. The CDR3 DNA follows: TGTGCCAGCAGCTCTAGGACTGGTTCGGACGAGCAGTACTTC.

The chain joins TRBV30 to TRBJ1-2, with D possibly matching TRBD1 (6 bases). The CDR3 totals 14 residues. Germline V lookup: CDR1 GTSNPN, CDR2 SVGIG (reference sequence). Between the trimmed V and J ends, which lost 5 bases and 0 bases, there was a span of 13 bases. In DNA form, the CDR3 reads TGTGCCTGGGACCGCAGGGGAGCTAACTATGGCTACACCTTC. It yields the protein CAWDRRGANYGYTF.

The chain couples TRBV27 to TRBJ2-3; 10 positions agree with TRBD2. The length of the CDR3 is 17 residues. Germline CDR1 and CDR2: MNHEY and SMNVEV (reference sequence). Germline trimming cut 7 bases from V and 6 bases from J; bases unmatched to any gene: 16. The CDR3 sequence is CASKAGSRLAGVDTQYF. The CDR3 coding sequence is TGTGCCAGCAAGGCGGGGTCAAGGCTAGCGGGAGTCGATACGCAGTATTTT.

This clone appeared a few times. V is TRBV10-3 and J is TRBJ1-5; weak D call: TRBD1 (6 bases). CDR1 and CDR2 (germline): ENHRY, SYGVKD. The CDR3 runs to 12 residues. Trimming left V 9 bases short and J 9 bases short, with 15 bases between. CDR3 bases: TGTGCCATTCAACAGGGAGATGGGCCCCAGCATTTT. Protein: CAIQQGDGPQHF.

The rearrangement joins TRBV7-9 to TRBJ1-5, with 10 bases fitting TRBD1. The CDR3 loop spans 15 amino acids. Germline CDR1 SEHNR, CDR2 FQNEAQ (reference sequence). With 4 bases clipped from V and 8 bases from J, the junction kept 8 bases outside the gene matches. The CDR3 sequence: CASSSTRTGGEPQHF. The CDR3 DNA reads as TGTGCCAGCAGCTCAACCCGGACAGGGGGAGAGCCCCAGCATTTT.

This sequence joins TRBV9 and TRBJ2-1; no clear D gene. The CDR3 sequence is 15 residues long. V gave up 0 bases and J gave up 0 bases, with 7 bases separating them. Germline CDR1 and CDR2: SGDLS and YYNGEE. In DNA form, the CDR3 reads TGTGCCAGCAGCGTAGGCCTTAGCTCCTACAATGAGCAGTTCTTC. Its translation is CASSVGLSSYNEQFF.